One and the same sample provided the 7 T cell receptor beta chains below, sequenced in a study of T cells in Graves' hyperthyroidism and ophthalmopathy. TCR beta CDR3 region amplification was performed from RNA transcripts. The HTBI primer set served for first-round RT-PCR of the TCR CDR3. Each CDR3 protein gets one entry after TCRdb re-called the multiplex PCR reads with MiXCR. Among roughly 550,000 distinct CDR3 sequences, about 15% were seen once, and the ten largest hold 25% to 35%. Sequencing was performed on blood. The receptors come from a woman aged 25-40 years with Graves' ophthalmopathy.

In its sample, this clonotype was seen many times. The V gene is TRBV12-3 or TRBV12-4, the J gene TRBJ1-5; 7 bases agree with TRBD1. Unmatched junction bases numbered 10, after V lost 5 bases and J lost 0 bases. The CDR3 length is 17 residues. CDR3 nucleotides: TGTGCCAGCAGTCTCATACAGGGGCTTTATAGCAATCAGCCCCAGCATTTT. Protein sequence: CASSLIQGLYSNQPQHF.

The rearrangement links TRBV7-3 to TRBJ2-1; D is perhaps TRBD1 (5 bases). CDR1 is SGHTA, CDR2 FQGTGA, per germline. This CDR3 has 15 residues. V was trimmed by 1 base and J by 6 bases, leaving 13 bases between them. The CDR3 bases are TGTGCCAGCAGCTTAAATCAGGGCCAGTTCAATGAGCAGTTCTTC. Encoded protein: CASSLNQGQFNEQFF.

In its sample, this clonotype was seen a few times. This chain joins TRBV3-1 and TRBJ1-6; no reliable D call. V was shortened by 6 bases and J by 4 bases, with 4 bases between the two germline ends. Looked up from germline, CDR1 is LGHDT and CDR2 is YNNKEL (reference sequence). The CDR3 covers 12 residues. As DNA, the CDR3 is TGTGCCAGCAGTCAGTATAATTCACCCCTCCACTTT. It yields the protein CASSQYNSPLHF.

In its sample, this clonotype was seen a few times. This sequence joins TRBV12-3 or TRBV12-4 and TRBJ2-3; perhaps D is TRBD1 or TRBD2 (6 bases each). The CDR3 has 14 residues. Trimming shortened V by 7 bases and J by 3 bases, and 14 bases separated the two germline ends. The DNA of the CDR3 is TGTGCCAGCAAAGGGGGGCCACGGACAGATACGCAGTATTTT. It is translated as CASKGGPRTDTQYF.

This chain connects TRBV19 to TRBJ2-5; 11 bases match TRBD2. CDR1 and CDR2 from the germline V gene are LNHDA and SQIVND (reference sequence). The CDR3 length is 16 residues. J lost 2 bases, V lost 5 bases, and 7 bases had no gene match. CDR3 DNA sequence: TGTGCCAGTAGTCCGACTAGCGGGACCTTACAAGAGACCCAGTACTTC. Translated, it gives CASSPTSGTLQETQYF.

The gene calls are TRBV29-1 and TRBJ2-7, with 7 bases identical to TRBD1. Trimming at V came to 5 bases and at J to 3 bases, leaving 4 bases not matched to a gene. The CDR3 runs 12 residues. CDR1 is SQVTM, CDR2 ANQGSEA, per germline. CDR3 coding DNA: TGCAGCGTTCGGGACAGTGTCTACGAGCAGTACTTC. Amino acids: CSVRDSVYEQYF.

This clonotype was recorded at least ten times. The gene calls are TRBV7-8 and TRBJ2-1, with D maybe TRBD2 (6 bases). The V gene lost 1 base and the J gene lost 1 base, with 14 bases spanning the gap. Germline V gene sequence: CDR1 SGHVS, CDR2 FQNEAQ. The CDR3 covers 17 residues. This CDR3 reads CASSLGAREWSYNEQFF. The CDR3 DNA reads TGTGCCAGCAGCTTAGGGGCACGGGAGTGGTCCTACAATGAGCAGTTCTTC.